The 27 T cell receptor beta chains given below trace back to one sample, sequenced in a study of read filtering for tumor transcriptome and immune sequencing. Molecular barcoded adaptors covering alpha/delta and beta/gamma chains were used on approximately 400 ng RNA. TCRdb ran MiXCR on the reads and lists one entry per CDR3 protein. The table includes 46,000 or so distinct CDR3 sequences, roughly 19% detected once. Sequencing was carried out using a population of CD138-negative cells sorted from bone marrow. These receptors were collected from a donor at least 40 years old with multiple myeloma.

This clonotype was recorded at least ten times. The chain carries TRBV12-3 or TRBV12-4 and TRBJ1-2; D remains ambiguous. Trimming removed 5 bases at V and 9 bases at J, with 10 bases between. CDR3 length equals 11 residues. The CDR3 loop reads CASSPRGRYTF. CDR3 DNA sequence: TGTGCCAGCAGTCCCCGAGGGCGCTACACCTTC.

This clonotype was counted at least ten times. This chain joins TRBV5-1 and TRBJ2-1, with D maybe TRBD2 (6 bases). Trimming removed 3 bases from V and 1 base from J, with 14 bases in between. Germline lookup yields CDR1 SGHRS and CDR2 YFSETQ. The CDR3 length is 16 residues. The CDR3 is CASSSFLSGSYNEQFF. In nucleotides, the CDR3 is TGCGCCAGCAGCTCGTTTCTTAGCGGTTCCTACAATGAGCAGTTCTTC.

This clonotype showed up many times. The chain carries TRBV20-1 and TRBJ2-1; a possible D gene is TRBD2 (5 bases). The CDR3 spans 13 residues. CDR1 is DFQATT and CDR2 is SNEGSKA in the germline V gene (reference sequence). V lost 3 bases and J lost 7, with 13 bases in between. The CDR3 spells CSASGDVGNEQFF. The CDR3 DNA reads TGCAGTGCTAGCGGGGATGTTGGAAATGAGCAGTTCTTC.

This clonotype was picked up many times. CDR3 in DNA: TGTGCCAGCAGGGGCGGGGAGCCCGGAGGGAGGAATGAGCAGTTCTTC. Protein: CASRGGEPGGRNEQFF. The chain is built from TRBV7-9 and TRBJ2-1, with D tentatively TRBD2 (6 bases). V lost 6 bases, J lost 7 bases, and 22 bases lay in between. The CDR3 sequence is 16 residues long. From germline, CDR1 is SEHNR and CDR2 FQNEAQ (reference sequence).

This clonotype appeared many times. The rearrangement joins TRBV3-1 to TRBJ1-1; TRBD1 matches at 7 bases. Germline CDR1 is LGHDT and CDR2 is YNNKEL (reference sequence). J lost 8 bases, V lost 4 bases, and 4 bases had no gene match. This CDR3 spans 12 amino acids. The CDR3 loop reads CASSRLGGEAFF. The CDR3 DNA follows: TGTGCCAGCAGCCGCTTAGGGGGCGAAGCTTTCTTT.

This clonotype was seen many times. The chain employs TRBV5-4 and TRBJ2-7, with 9 bases identical to TRBD2. The V segment lost 7 bases and the J segment 9 bases; nucleotides outside the gene matches: 17. This CDR3 has 15 amino acids. Germline lookup yields CDR1 SGHNT and CDR2 YYREEE (reference sequence). CDR3 residues: CASSSTTSGTGRQYF. Here the CDR3 DNA reads TGTGCCAGCTCCTCCACGACTAGCGGAACTGGACGGCAGTACTTC.

This clonotype has at least ten counts. V gene TRBV7-9 combines with J gene TRBJ1-1, with D possibly being TRBD1 (6 bases). In germline, CDR1 is SEHNR, CDR2 FQNEAQ (reference sequence). The V gene lost 3 bases and the J gene lost 7 bases, with 12 bases spanning the gap. The CDR3 consists of 13 residues. The CDR3 region is CASSLSQGGEAFF. In DNA, the CDR3 is TGTGCCAGCAGCTTGTCTCAAGGGGGTGAAGCTTTCTTT.

As regards this clonotype: A far larger clone is only one base removed, so a read error is likely. The chain has TRBV5-5 and TRBJ2-1; D is uncertain. The germline gives CDR1 SGHKS, CDR2 YYEKEE (reference sequence). The CDR3 is 12 amino acids. The CDR3 here is CASILSWNEQFF. Written as DNA, the CDR3 is TGTGCCAGCATCTTGTCGTGGAATGAGCAGTTCTTC.

This clonotype was observed many times. The V gene is TRBV14, the J gene TRBJ2-1; D is unclear. With 1 base removed from V and 10 bases from J, the gap between germline ends came to 8 bases. Germline values: CDR1 SGHDN, CDR2 FVKESK. There are 12 residues in the CDR3. The CDR3 nucleotides read TGTGCCAGCAGCCAAGCTTGGCCCGAGCAGTTCTTC. It codes for CASSQAWPEQFF.

This clonotype is medium-sized. The chain recombines TRBV10-2 with TRBJ2-1; D call uncertain. Trimming cost V 0 bases and J 6 bases, with 12 bases left between them. Germline V gene data show CDR1 as WSHSY and CDR2 as SAAADI. The CDR3 covers 15 residues. The CDR3 DNA follows: TGCGCCAGCAGTGAGTCGAGAGTGGGCAGCAATGAGCAGTTCTTC. Amino acids: CASSESRVGSNEQFF.

There are many counts of this clonotype. The chain employs TRBV7-2 and TRBJ1-1, with D tentatively TRBD1 (5 bases). The CDR3 is 16 residues long. The germline V gene encodes CDR1 SGHTA and CDR2 FQGNSA. Between the trimmed V and J ends, which lost 1 base and 1 base, there was a span of 13 bases. The CDR3 nucleotides are TGTGCCAGCAGCTTAGAGATATATGGGGCGAACACTGAAGCTTTCTTT. It is translated as CASSLEIYGANTEAFF.

This clonotype was seen at least ten times. This chain connects TRBV7-9 to TRBJ2-6; no clear D. Germline CDR1 and CDR2: SEHNR and FQNEAQ (reference sequence). The CDR3 is made up of 14 amino acids. V lost 6 bases and J lost 3, with 9 bases in between. CDR3 loop: CASSRPSGANVLTF. In DNA, the CDR3 is TGTGCCAGCAGTCGGCCCAGTGGGGCCAACGTCCTGACTTTC.

This clonotype was counted at least ten times. The chain is built from TRBV11-3 and TRBJ2-5; no firm D call. Per the germline V gene, CDR1 is SGHNT and CDR2 is YENEEA. The CDR3 covers 14 residues. V lost 1 base and J 4 bases, leaving 10 bases between the germline ends. The CDR3, as DNA: TGTGCCAGCAGCTTAGGAAGGGCGGCAGAGACCCAGTACTTC. It is translated as CASSLGRAAETQYF.

This clonotype was detected only once. The chain has TRBV7-2 and TRBJ2-1; a possible D gene is TRBD2 (6 bases). Germline CDR1 reads SGHTA; CDR2 reads FQGNSA. CDR3 length: 17 residues. Trimming stripped 5 bases from V and 10 bases from J, with 27 bases between. CDR3 DNA sequence: TGTGCCAGCAGCGTACGACTAGGACGTAGCTCCTACACCGAGCAGTTCTTC. Protein product: CASSVRLGRSSYTEQFF. Complete variable domain (other parts from reference TRBV7-2 and TRBJ2-1): GAGVSQSPSNKVTEKGKDVELRCDPISGHTALYWYRQSLGQGLEFLIYFQGNSAPDKSGLPSDRFSAERTGGSVSTLTIQRTQQEDSAVYLCASSVRLGRSSYTEQFFGPGTRLTVL.

The sample holds many counts of this clonotype. This chain uses TRBV7-2 with TRBJ2-6; no definite D call. The CDR3 is made up of 15 amino acids. Germline V lookup: CDR1 SGHTA, CDR2 FQGNSA. The V end was cut by 1 base, the J end by 0 bases, with 4 bases between. The DNA of the CDR3 is TGTGCCAGCAGCTTAGGGGGCTCTGGGGCCAACGTCCTGACTTTC. The encoded protein is CASSLGGSGANVLTF.

This clonotype occurred a few times. This chain uses TRBV29-1 with TRBJ1-5; TRBD1 matches at 7 bases. V lost 7 bases and J lost 4; bases outside the gene matches: 7. CDR3 size: 13 residues. The germline gives CDR1 SQVTM, CDR2 ANQGSEA. The CDR3 loop is CSAGGTANQPQHF. The CDR3 DNA reads as TGCAGCGCCGGAGGGACAGCAAATCAGCCCCAGCATTTT.

This clonotype was counted between two and nine times. The CDR3 is CASSLVSGTPYGGYTF. CDR3 nucleotide sequence: TGCGCCAGCAGCTTGGTTTCCGGGACACCCTACGGGGGCTACACCTTC. This rearrangement joins TRBV5-1 to TRBJ1-2, with TRBD1 as a possible D gene (6 bases). This CDR3 has 16 residues. The V and J ends lost 0 bases and 8 bases respectively, with 20 bases between them. Germline CDR1 and CDR2: SGHRS and YFSETQ.

In regard to this clonotype: Possible read error: a much larger clone is one base away. This chain joins TRBV20-1 and TRBJ2-7; TRBD1 agrees at 7 bases. CDR1 is DFQATT, CDR2 SNEGSKA, per germline (reference sequence). The CDR3 has 12 amino acids. The CDR3 sequence: CSASKTGYDQYF. The CDR3, as DNA: TGCAGTGCTAGTAAGACAGGGTACGACCAGTACTTC.

This clonotype occurred many times. This sequence joins TRBV5-1 and TRBJ2-1; D perhaps matches TRBD2 (5 bases). This CDR3 spans 16 amino acids. Germline assignment: CDR1 SGHRS and CDR2 YFSETQ. V gave up 0 bases and J gave up 2 bases, with 12 bases separating them. The CDR3 DNA is TGCGCCAGCAGCTTGGTGGCTAGCACAGCCTACAATGAGCAGTTCTTC. This codes for CASSLVASTAYNEQFF.

This clonotype was recorded many times. The gene calls are TRBV12-3 or TRBV12-4 and TRBJ2-3; D is undetermined. Trimming left V 5 bases short and J 6 bases short, with 18 bases between. The CDR3 totals 15 residues. The DNA for the CDR3 is TGTGCCAGCAGTCGCCTGGCTGCCCCGCTGGATACGCAGTATTTT. It encodes CASSRLAAPLDTQYF.

This clonotype was picked up many times. This chain joins TRBV16 and TRBJ1-5, with D uncertain. There are 15 residues in the CDR3. Trimming took 4 bases from V and 0 from J, leaving 10 bases between them. The germline gives CDR1 KGHSY, CDR2 FQNENV. DNA of the CDR3: TGTGCCAGCAGCCCTCCTACAGATAGCAATCAGCCCCAGCATTTT. Residues: CASSPPTDSNQPQHF.

This clonotype was seen many times. The chain combines TRBV20-1 with TRBJ2-1; 11 bases map to TRBD2. Germline V gene lookup returns CDR1 DFQATT and CDR2 SNEGSKA (reference sequence). The CDR3 spans 17 residues. J lost 3 bases, V lost 6 bases, and 13 bases had no gene match. In DNA form, the CDR3 reads TGCAGTGCCCTTAGCGGGAGGGCCTCACAAATCTACAATGAGCAGTTCTTC. This gives the protein CSALSGRASQIYNEQFF.

In this sample, this clonotype turned up many times. The chain has TRBV27 and TRBJ1-1; D remains unclear. Looked up from germline, CDR1 is MNHEY and CDR2 is SMNVEV (reference sequence). V lost 6 bases and J 5 bases, leaving 13 bases between the germline ends. The CDR3 contains 13 residues. This chain's CDR3 is CASSEGEFTEAFF. The CDR3 region has the DNA TGTGCCAGCAGCGAGGGCGAGTTTACTGAAGCTTTCTTT.

This clonotype occurred many times. The chain joins TRBV2 to TRBJ2-5; 7 bases map to TRBD1. Germline values: CDR1 SNHLY, CDR2 FYNNEI. Trimming took 6 bases from V and 1 from J; bases not matched to a gene: 2. The CDR3 sequence is 13 residues long. Here the CDR3 reads CASSRDSQETQYF. The CDR3 nucleotides read TGTGCCAGCAGCCGGGACAGCCAAGAGACCCAGTACTTC.

Many counts were recorded for this clonotype. The V gene is TRBV6-5, the J gene TRBJ2-6; the match to TRBD1 covers 11 bases. V dropped 6 bases and J dropped 1; count of bases not matched to a gene: 14. CDR1 and CDR2 from the germline V gene are MNHEY and SVGAGI. The CDR3 consists of 20 residues. The CDR3 bases are TGTGCCAGCAGCCCCGGGACAGGGGGGATGTTTAGGTCTGGGGCCAACGTCCTGACTTTC. It is translated as CASSPGTGGMFRSGANVLTF.

The chain carries TRBV7-2 and TRBJ2-5; no firm D call. The CDR3 sequence is 15 residues long. V lost 4 bases to trimming and J lost 5 bases, with 17 bases between them. Germline lookup yields CDR1 SGHTA and CDR2 FQGNSA. The CDR3 sequence is CASSSPPTAWETQYF. The CDR3 region has the DNA TGTGCCAGCAGCTCCCCCCCTACAGCGTGGGAGACCCAGTACTTC.

This clonotype was observed at least ten times. This chain joins TRBV12-5 and TRBJ2-7; the D gene is possibly TRBD2 (5 bases). From germline, CDR1 is LGHNT and CDR2 FRNRAP. This CDR3 comprises 14 residues. Trimming removed 3 bases from V and 2 bases from J, with 11 bases in between. The CDR3: CASGFNLGAYEQYF. For the CDR3, the DNA is TGTGCTAGTGGTTTCAACCTCGGGGCCTACGAGCAGTACTTC.